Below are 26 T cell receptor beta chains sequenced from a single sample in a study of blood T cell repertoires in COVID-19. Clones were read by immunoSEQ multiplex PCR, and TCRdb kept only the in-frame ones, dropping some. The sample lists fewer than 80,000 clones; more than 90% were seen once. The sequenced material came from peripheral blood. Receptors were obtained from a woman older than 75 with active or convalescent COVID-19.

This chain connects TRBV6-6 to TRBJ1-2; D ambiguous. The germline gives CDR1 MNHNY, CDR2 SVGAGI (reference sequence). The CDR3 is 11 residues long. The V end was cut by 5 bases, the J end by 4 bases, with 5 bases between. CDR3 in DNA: TGTGCCAGCAGTAGCCTCTATGGCTACACCTTC. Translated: CASSSLYGYTF.

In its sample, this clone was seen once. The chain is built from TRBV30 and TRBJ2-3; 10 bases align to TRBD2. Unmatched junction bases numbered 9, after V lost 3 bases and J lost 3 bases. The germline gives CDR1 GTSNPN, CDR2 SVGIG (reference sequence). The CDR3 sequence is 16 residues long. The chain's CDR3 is CAWSHRASGGTDTQYF. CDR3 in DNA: TGTGCCTGGAGCCATAGGGCTAGCGGGGGAACAGATACGCAGTATTTT.

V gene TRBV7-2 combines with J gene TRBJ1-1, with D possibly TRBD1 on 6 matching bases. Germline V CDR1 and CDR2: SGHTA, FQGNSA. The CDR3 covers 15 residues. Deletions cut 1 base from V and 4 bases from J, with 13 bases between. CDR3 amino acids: CASSLGGGGFTEAFF. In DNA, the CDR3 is TGTGCCAGCAGCTTAGGAGGGGGGGGTTTCACTGAAGCTTTCTTT. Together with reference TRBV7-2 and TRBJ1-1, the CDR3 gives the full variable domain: GAGVSQSPSNKVTEKGKDVELRCDPISGHTALYWYRQSLGQGLEFLIYFQGNSAPDKSGLPSDRFSAERTGGSVSTLTIQRTQQEDSAVYLCASSLGGGGFTEAFFGQGTRLTVV.

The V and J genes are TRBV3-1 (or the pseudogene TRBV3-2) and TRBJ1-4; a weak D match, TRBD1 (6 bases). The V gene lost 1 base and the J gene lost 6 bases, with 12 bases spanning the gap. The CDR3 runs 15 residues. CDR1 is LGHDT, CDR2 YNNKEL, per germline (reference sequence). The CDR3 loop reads CASSQAGGRHEKLFF. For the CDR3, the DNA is TGTGCCAGCAGCCAAGCGGGGGGGCGCCATGAAAAACTGTTTTTT.

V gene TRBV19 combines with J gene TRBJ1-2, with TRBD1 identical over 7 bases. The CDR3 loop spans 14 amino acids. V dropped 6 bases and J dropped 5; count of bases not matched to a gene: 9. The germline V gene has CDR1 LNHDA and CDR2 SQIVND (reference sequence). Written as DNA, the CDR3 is TGTGCCAGTAGGGCACAGGGGAGTGGGTATGGCTACACCTTC. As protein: CASRAQGSGYGYTF.

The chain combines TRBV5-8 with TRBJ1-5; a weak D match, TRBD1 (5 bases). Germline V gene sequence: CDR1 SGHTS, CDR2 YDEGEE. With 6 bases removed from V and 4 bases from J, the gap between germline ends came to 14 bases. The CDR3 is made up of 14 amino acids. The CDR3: CASTSWGGNQPQHF. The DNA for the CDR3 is TGTGCCAGCACCTCTTGGGGGGGAAATCAGCCCCAGCATTTT. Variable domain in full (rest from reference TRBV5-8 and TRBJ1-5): EAGVTQSPTHLIKTRGQQATLRCSPISGHTSVYWYQQALGLGLQFLLWYDEGEERNRGNFPPRFSGRQFPNYSSELNVNALELEDSALYLCASTSWGGNQPQHFGDGTRLSIL.

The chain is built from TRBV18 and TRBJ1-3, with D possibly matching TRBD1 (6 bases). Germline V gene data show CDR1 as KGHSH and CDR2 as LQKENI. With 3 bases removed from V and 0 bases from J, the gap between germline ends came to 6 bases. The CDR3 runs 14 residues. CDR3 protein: CASSPDSSGNTIYF. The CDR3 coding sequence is TGTGCCAGCTCACCGGACAGCTCTGGAAACACCATATATTTT.

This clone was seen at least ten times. In nucleotides, the CDR3 is TGTGCCAGCAGCTCCCCCGGACAGGGGGCGAGAACTATAGAAGAGACCCAGTACTTC. Translating gives CASSSPGQGARTIEETQYF. The V gene is TRBV11-2, the J gene TRBJ2-5, with 11 bases lining up with TRBD1. Germline V gene sequence: CDR1 SGHAT, CDR2 FQNNGV. The CDR3 runs to 19 residues. V was clipped by 4 bases and J by 3 bases; unmatched bases: 16.

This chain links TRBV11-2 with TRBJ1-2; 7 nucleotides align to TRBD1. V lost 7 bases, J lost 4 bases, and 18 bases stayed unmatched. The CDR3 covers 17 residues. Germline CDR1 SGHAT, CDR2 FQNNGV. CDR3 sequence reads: CASTVVEEGGGGYGYTF. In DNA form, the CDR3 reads TGTGCCAGCACCGTCGTCGAGGAAGGGGGCGGTGGCTATGGCTACACCTTC.

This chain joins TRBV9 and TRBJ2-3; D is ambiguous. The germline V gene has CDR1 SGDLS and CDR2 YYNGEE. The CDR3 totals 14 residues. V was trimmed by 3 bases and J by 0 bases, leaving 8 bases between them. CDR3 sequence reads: CASSASLSTDTQYF. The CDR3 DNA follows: TGTGCCAGCAGCGCCTCTTTGAGCACAGATACGCAGTATTTT.

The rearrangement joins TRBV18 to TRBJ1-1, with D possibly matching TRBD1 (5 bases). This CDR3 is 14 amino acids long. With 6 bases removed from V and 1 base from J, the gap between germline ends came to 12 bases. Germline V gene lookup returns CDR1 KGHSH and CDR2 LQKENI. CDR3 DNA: TGTGCCAGCTCCGCGACAGCCCAGAACACTGAAGCTTTCTTT. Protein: CASSATAQNTEAFF. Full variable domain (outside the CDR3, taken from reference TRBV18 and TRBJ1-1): NAGVMQNPRHLVRRRGQEARLRCSPMKGHSHVYWYRQLPEEGLKFMVYLQKENIIDESGMPKERFSAEFPKEGPSILRIQQVVRGDSAAYFCASSATAQNTEAFFGQGTRLTVV.

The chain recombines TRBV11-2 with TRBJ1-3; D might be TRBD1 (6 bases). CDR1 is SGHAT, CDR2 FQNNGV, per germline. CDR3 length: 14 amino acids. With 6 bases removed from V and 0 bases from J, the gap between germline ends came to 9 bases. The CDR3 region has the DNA TGTGCCAGCAGGTTACAGGGCTCTGGAAACACCATATATTTT. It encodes CASRLQGSGNTIYF.

CDR3 nucleotides: TGTGCCAGCAGCTTTACCCTGCTAGGAGACACCATATATTTT. Protein sequence: CASSFTLLGDTIYF. The chain couples TRBV11-2 to TRBJ1-3; no clear D. The V end was cut by 3 bases, the J end by 8 bases, with 14 bases between. Germline loops: CDR1 SGHAT, CDR2 FQNNGV. The CDR3 spans 14 residues.

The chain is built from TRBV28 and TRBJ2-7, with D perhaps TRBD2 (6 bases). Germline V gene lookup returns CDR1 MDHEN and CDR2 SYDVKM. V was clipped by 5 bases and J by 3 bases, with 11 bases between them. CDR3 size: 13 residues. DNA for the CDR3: TGTGCCAGCAGTCTGGCGGGGTTCTACGAGCAGTACTTC. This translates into CASSLAGFYEQYF. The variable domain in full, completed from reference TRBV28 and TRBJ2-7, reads DVKVTQSSRYLVKRTGEKVFLECVQDMDHENMFWYRQDPGLGLRLIYFSYDVKMKEKGDIPEGYSVSREKKERFSLILESASTNQTSMYLCASSLAGFYEQYFGPGTRLTVT.

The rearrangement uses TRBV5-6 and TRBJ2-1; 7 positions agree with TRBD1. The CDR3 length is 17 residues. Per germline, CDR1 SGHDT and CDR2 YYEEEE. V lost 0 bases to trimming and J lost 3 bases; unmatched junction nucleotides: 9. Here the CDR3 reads CASSLVEGAIFYNEQFF. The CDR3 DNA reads TGTGCCAGCAGCTTGGTCGAGGGGGCCATCTTCTACAATGAGCAGTTCTTC.

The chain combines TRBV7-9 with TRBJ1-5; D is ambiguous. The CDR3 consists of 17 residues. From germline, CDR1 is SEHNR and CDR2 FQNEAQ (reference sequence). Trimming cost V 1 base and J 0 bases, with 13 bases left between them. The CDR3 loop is CASSLVQAGNSNQPQHF. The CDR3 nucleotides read TGTGCCAGCAGCTTAGTCCAGGCAGGCAATAGCAATCAGCCCCAGCATTTT.

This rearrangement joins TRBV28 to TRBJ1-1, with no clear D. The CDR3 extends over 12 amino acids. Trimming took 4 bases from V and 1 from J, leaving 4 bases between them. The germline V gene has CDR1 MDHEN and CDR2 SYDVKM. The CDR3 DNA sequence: TGTGCCAGCAGTTACGGGAACACTGAAGCTTTCTTT. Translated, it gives CASSYGNTEAFF.

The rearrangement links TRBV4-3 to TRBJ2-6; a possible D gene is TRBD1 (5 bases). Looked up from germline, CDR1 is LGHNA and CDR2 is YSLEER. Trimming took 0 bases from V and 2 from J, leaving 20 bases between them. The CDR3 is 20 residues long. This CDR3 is CASSQEATATFSTGANVLTF. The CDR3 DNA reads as TGCGCCAGCAGCCAAGAAGCGACAGCGACATTCTCTACTGGGGCCAACGTCCTGACTTTC.

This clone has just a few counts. CDR3: CASSQKLGASTEAFF. The CDR3 DNA is TGTGCCAGCAGCCAAAAACTGGGGGCGAGCACTGAAGCTTTCTTT. The rearrangement joins TRBV3-1 (or the pseudogene TRBV3-2) to TRBJ1-1, with D perhaps matching TRBD1 (6 bases). The germline V and J ends were trimmed by 2 bases and 4 bases, with 14 bases remaining between them. This CDR3 spans 15 amino acids. CDR1 and CDR2 (germline): LGHDT, YNNKEL (reference sequence).

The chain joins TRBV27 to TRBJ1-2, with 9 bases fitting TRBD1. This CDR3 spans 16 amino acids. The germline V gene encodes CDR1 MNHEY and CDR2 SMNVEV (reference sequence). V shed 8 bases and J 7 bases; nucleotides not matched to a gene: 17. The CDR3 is CASANPGTGTLGGYTF. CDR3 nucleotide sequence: TGTGCCAGCGCCAACCCCGGGACAGGGACTTTGGGTGGCTACACCTTC.

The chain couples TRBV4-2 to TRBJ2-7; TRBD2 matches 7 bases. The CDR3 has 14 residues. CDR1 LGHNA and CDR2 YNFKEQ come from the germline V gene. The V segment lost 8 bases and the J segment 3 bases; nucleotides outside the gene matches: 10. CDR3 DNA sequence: TGTGCCAGCTCCGCGACTAGCAGCTACTACGAGCAGTACTTC. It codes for CASSATSSYYEQYF.

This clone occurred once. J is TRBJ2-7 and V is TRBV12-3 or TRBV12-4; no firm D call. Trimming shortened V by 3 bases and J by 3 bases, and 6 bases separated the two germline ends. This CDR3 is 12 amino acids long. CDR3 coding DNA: TGTGCCAGCAGTTTCATCATCTACGAGCAGTACTTC. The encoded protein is CASSFIIYEQYF.

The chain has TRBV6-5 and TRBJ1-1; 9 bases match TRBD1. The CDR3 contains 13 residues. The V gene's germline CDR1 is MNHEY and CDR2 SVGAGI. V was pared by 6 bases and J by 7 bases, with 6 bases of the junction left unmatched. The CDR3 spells CASRRGTGLEAFF. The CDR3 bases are TGTGCCAGCAGGCGGGGGACAGGGCTTGAAGCTTTCTTT.

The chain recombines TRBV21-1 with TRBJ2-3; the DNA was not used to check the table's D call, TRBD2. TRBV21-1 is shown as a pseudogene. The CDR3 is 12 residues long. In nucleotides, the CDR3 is TGTGCCAGCAGCCACTCCGCGGATACGCAGTATTTT. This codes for CASSHSADTQYF.

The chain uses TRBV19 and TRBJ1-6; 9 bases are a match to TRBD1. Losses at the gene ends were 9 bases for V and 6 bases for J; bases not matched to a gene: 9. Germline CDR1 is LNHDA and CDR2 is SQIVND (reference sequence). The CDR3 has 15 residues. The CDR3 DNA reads TGTGCCAGCCGGGAAAAGGGACAGGGTAATTCACCCCTCCACTTT. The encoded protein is CASREKGQGNSPLHF.

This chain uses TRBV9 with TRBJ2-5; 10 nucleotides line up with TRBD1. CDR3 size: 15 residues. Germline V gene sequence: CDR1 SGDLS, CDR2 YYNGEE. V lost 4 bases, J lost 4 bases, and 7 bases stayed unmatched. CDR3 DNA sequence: TGTGCCAGCAGCCGACAGGGGGCGGCGAGAGAGACCCAGTACTTC. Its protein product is CASSRQGAARETQYF.